The 26 T cell receptor beta chains in this list originate from one sample, sequenced in a study of blood T cell repertoires in COVID-19. The repertoire was sequenced with immunoSEQ multiplex PCR; TCRdb's copy has only in-frame clones and lacks some. The sample shows over 250,000 clones, 80% to 90% of them seen only once. Material: PBMCs or T cells enriched from blood (not recorded which). The receptors come from a man in his forties or fifties who had recovered from COVID-19.

The CDR3 is CASSQFASGGYEQYF. Here the CDR3 DNA reads TGCGCCAGCAGCCAATTCGCCAGCGGGGGGTACGAGCAGTACTTC. V is TRBV4-1 and J is TRBJ2-7, with 9 bases lining up with TRBD2. Germline V gene sequence: CDR1 MGHRA, CDR2 YSYEKL. V lost 2 bases, J lost 4 bases, and 6 bases stayed unmatched. CDR3 size: 15 residues.

The gene calls are TRBV6-2 or TRBV6-3 and TRBJ2-5, with unresolved D. The CDR3 length is 13 residues. Between the trimmed V and J ends, which lost 2 bases and 2 bases, there was a span of 6 bases. CDR1 and CDR2 (germline): MNHEY, SVGEGT. The CDR3 DNA is TGTGCCAGCAGTTACGTACTTCAAGAGACCCAGTACTTC. This sequence encodes CASSYVLQETQYF.

This rearrangement joins TRBV5-4 to TRBJ2-1; 10 bases are a match to TRBD2. V was clipped by 0 bases and J by 6 bases; unmatched bases: 3. Per the germline V gene, CDR1 is SGHNT and CDR2 is YYREEE (reference sequence). This CDR3 comprises 15 residues. The chain's CDR3 is CASSLGTSGLNEQFF. The CDR3 coding sequence is TGTGCCAGCAGCTTGGGGACTAGCGGACTCAATGAGCAGTTCTTC.

The gene calls are TRBV29-1 and TRBJ2-1, with TRBD2 identical over 15 bases. The junction had 2 bases not matched to a gene; V was cut back by 7 bases and J by 7 bases. This CDR3 is 13 amino acids long. Germline CDR1 SQVTM, CDR2 ANQGSEA. The CDR3 region is CSAGTSGRNEQFF. CDR3 coding DNA: TGCAGCGCTGGGACTAGCGGGAGGAATGAGCAGTTCTTC.

This clone occurred a few times. The rearrangement joins TRBV7-2 to TRBJ1-4; 9 bases map to TRBD1. The ends lost 2 bases at V and 8 bases at J; junction bases unmatched: 6. The CDR3 runs 15 residues. Germline CDR1 is SGHTA and CDR2 is FQGNSA. CDR3 DNA sequence: TGTGCCAGCAGCTTAACCGGGACAGGGCAGGAAAAACTGTTTTTT. Its protein is CASSLTGTGQEKLFF. Full variable domain (outside the CDR3, taken from reference TRBV7-2 and TRBJ1-4): GAGVSQSPSNKVTEKGKDVELRCDPISGHTALYWYRQSLGQGLEFLIYFQGNSAPDKSGLPSDRFSAERTGGSVSTLTIQRTQQEDSAVYLCASSLTGTGQEKLFFGSGTQLSVL.

The genes are TRBV18 and TRBJ2-5; maybe TRBD1 (6 bases). The CDR3 sequence is 13 residues long. Germline CDR1 reads KGHSH; CDR2 reads LQKENI. Trimming removed 5 bases from V and 4 bases from J, with 11 bases in between. In nucleotides, the CDR3 is TGTGCCAGCTCATCTCAGGGGTTAGAGACCCAGTACTTC. It specifies CASSSQGLETQYF.

In its sample, this clone was seen once. The chain is built from TRBV6-6 and TRBJ1-5, with a tentative D call TRBD1 (6 bases). The germline V gene has CDR1 MNHNY and CDR2 SVGAGI (reference sequence). Trimming removed 5 bases from V and 6 bases from J, with 11 bases in between. This CDR3 contains 13 residues. Written as DNA, the CDR3 is TGTGCCAGCAGTCCAGGGGTGATTCAGCCCCAGCATTTT. It encodes CASSPGVIQPQHF.

This rearrangement joins TRBV18 to TRBJ2-2, with TRBD1 identical over 7 bases. V was clipped by 4 bases and J by 8 bases; unmatched bases: 4. Germline values: CDR1 KGHSH, CDR2 LQKENI. This CDR3 is built from 13 residues. Here the CDR3 reads CASSQQGIGELFF. CDR3 DNA: TGTGCCAGCTCACAACAGGGGATTGGGGAGCTGTTTTTT.

V usage is TRBV28 and J usage is TRBJ2-6; maybe TRBD1 (6 bases). V lost 7 bases, J lost 0 bases, and 16 bases lay in between. The CDR3 totals 17 residues. CDR1 is MDHEN and CDR2 is SYDVKM in the germline V gene. This chain's CDR3 is CASTLGTYFSGANVLTF. The CDR3 DNA follows: TGTGCCAGCACTCTAGGGACATACTTCTCTGGGGCCAACGTCCTGACTTTC.

J is TRBJ2-7 and V is TRBV6-5; D is perhaps TRBD1 (6 bases). Germline V lookup: CDR1 MNHEY, CDR2 SVGAGI. V lost 4 bases and J lost 4, with 14 bases in between. The CDR3 sequence is 14 residues long. The DNA of the CDR3 is TGTGCCAGCAGTTTTGGACAGTCGGGGTACGAGCAGTACTTC. Its protein product is CASSFGQSGYEQYF.

V gene TRBV18 combines with J gene TRBJ1-6, with 9 bases matching TRBD1. The CDR3 is 15 amino acids. Germline assignment: CDR1 KGHSH and CDR2 LQKENI. V was clipped by 6 bases and J by 3 bases; unmatched bases: 3. The CDR3 sequence is CASSPDRGYNSPLHF. The CDR3 DNA is TGTGCCAGCTCGCCGGACAGGGGCTATAATTCACCCCTCCACTTT. Based on the CDR3 plus reference TRBV18 and TRBJ1-6, the full variable domain is NAGVMQNPRHLVRRRGQEARLRCSPMKGHSHVYWYRQLPEEGLKFMVYLQKENIIDESGMPKERFSAEFPKEGPSILRIQQVVRGDSAAYFCASSPDRGYNSPLHFGNGTRLTVT.

This clone came up once. V is TRBV11-2 and J is TRBJ2-7; possibly TRBD2 for D (6 bases). Germline V gives CDR1 SGHAT, CDR2 FQNNGV. The ends were cut back, 5 bases at V and 9 bases at J, with 17 bases in the middle. This CDR3 region has 13 residues. The CDR3 loop reads CASSPEWGVGQYF. CDR3 sequence (DNA): TGTGCCAGCAGCCCCGAATGGGGGGTAGGGCAGTACTTC.

In DNA form, the CDR3 reads TGTGCCAGCAGTTTATTCGACAAAAACTATGGCTACACCTTC. Its translation is CASSLFDKNYGYTF. The V call is TRBV28, the J call TRBJ1-2; no firm D call. Deletions cut 1 base from V and 2 bases from J, with 8 bases between. Germline-derived CDR1 and CDR2 are MDHEN and SYDVKM. The CDR3 contains 14 residues.

The CDR3 region has the DNA TGTGCCAGCAGTGACCCGGGACAAGTAAACACCATATATTTT. Translated: CASSDPGQVNTIYF. V gene TRBV6-1 combines with J gene TRBJ1-3; possible D gene TRBD1, 6 bases. The CDR3 length is 14 residues. Germline V gene lookup returns CDR1 MNHNS and CDR2 SASEGT. The germline V and J ends were trimmed by 3 bases and 6 bases, with 12 bases remaining between them.

The chain links TRBV5-4 to TRBJ2-3; 13 bases match TRBD2. Germline CDR1 reads SGHNT; CDR2 reads YYREEE (reference sequence). J was trimmed by 2 bases and V by 4 bases; bases with no gene match: 7. The CDR3 has 17 amino acids. CDR3 amino acids: CASSSPTSGGPTDTQYF. The CDR3 DNA sequence: TGTGCCAGCAGCAGCCCGACTAGCGGGGGGCCCACAGATACGCAGTATTTT.

The chain has TRBV6-5 and TRBJ1-2; TRBD1 agrees at 7 bases. The CDR3 has 15 residues. In germline, CDR1 is MNHEY, CDR2 SVGAGI. Trimming cost V 5 bases and J 7 bases; bases outside gene matches: 13. This CDR3 reads CASSPLTLTGLGYTF. CDR3 bases: TGTGCCAGCAGTCCCCTAACCTTGACAGGGCTTGGCTACACCTTC.

The chain uses TRBV15 and TRBJ1-5; 8 bases align to TRBD1. CDR3 length: 14 residues. The germline V gene has CDR1 LNHNV and CDR2 YYDKDF (reference sequence). V shed 5 bases, J shed 4 bases, and the junction held 4 bases outside the gene matches. The CDR3 reads CATSPTGGNQPQHF. Here the CDR3 DNA reads TGTGCCACCAGCCCAACAGGGGGAAATCAGCCCCAGCATTTT.

The CDR3 sequence: CASSHSSGRTTDTQYF. CDR3 DNA sequence: TGTGCCAGCAGCCATTCTTCGGGCCGGACTACAGATACGCAGTATTTT. V and J are TRBV7-9 and TRBJ2-3, with a weak D call TRBD2 (5 bases). Trimming left V 5 bases short and J 3 bases short, with 18 bases between. The CDR3 is 16 residues long. Germline assignment: CDR1 SEHNR and CDR2 FQNEAQ (reference sequence).

The chain is built from TRBV25-1 and TRBJ2-6; tentatively, D is TRBD1 (6 bases). The germline V gene encodes CDR1 MGHDK and CDR2 SYGVNS. The CDR3 length is 15 residues. The V end was cut by 5 bases, the J end by 4 bases, with 12 bases between. The CDR3: CASSRTGFGANVLTF. The CDR3 DNA reads TGTGCCAGCAGTAGAACAGGGTTCGGGGCCAACGTCCTGACTTTC. Full variable domain (outside the CDR3, taken from reference TRBV25-1 and TRBJ2-6): EADIYQTPRYLVIGTGKKITLECSQTMGHDKMYWYQQDPGMELHLIHYSYGVNSTEKGDLSSESTVSRIRTEHFPLTLESARPSHTSQYLCASSRTGFGANVLTFGAGSRLTVL.

This chain links TRBV5-3 with TRBJ2-1; 10 bases are shared with TRBD1. Being an ORF, TRBV5-3 has a function that is uncertain. The CDR3 has 18 residues. The V segment lost 4 bases and the J segment 5 bases; nucleotides outside the gene matches: 15. The CDR3 loop is CARSNRDRGKGNNNEQFF. The CDR3 nucleotides are TGTGCCAGAAGCAACCGGGACAGGGGTAAGGGAAATAACAATGAGCAGTTCTTC.

The chain recombines TRBV7-6 with TRBJ2-2; 10 nucleotides line up with TRBD1. V shed 4 bases and J 3 bases; nucleotides not matched to a gene: 11. The CDR3 runs 18 residues. Per the germline V gene, CDR1 is SGHVS and CDR2 is FNYEAQ. As DNA, the CDR3 is TGTGCCAGCAGCTCGAGGGACAGGGGAGTCGGTCACACCGGGGAGCTGTTTTTT. Its translation is CASSSRDRGVGHTGELFF. Full variable domain (missing parts from reference TRBV7-6 and TRBJ2-2): GAGVSQSPRYKVTKRGQDVALRCDPISGHVSLYWYRQALGQGPEFLTYFNYEAQQDKSGLPNDRFSAERPEGSISTLTIQRTEQRDSAMYRCASSSRDRGVGHTGELFFGEGSRLTVL.

The chain combines TRBV15 with TRBJ2-5, with 12 positions matching TRBD1. Germline assignment: CDR1 LNHNV and CDR2 YYDKDF (reference sequence). V lost 4 bases to trimming and J lost 5 bases; unmatched junction nucleotides: 2. The CDR3 covers 14 residues. The CDR3 protein is CATSTGQGAETQYF. The CDR3 bases are TGTGCCACCAGCACGGGACAGGGGGCCGAGACCCAGTACTTC.

This chain uses TRBV5-6 with TRBJ2-1; 13 nucleotides align to TRBD2. The trim removed 4 bases at V and 7 bases at J, leaving 11 bases unmatched. The CDR3 runs 17 residues. Per germline, CDR1 SGHDT and CDR2 YYEEEE. CDR3 region: CASSVKLLAGGLNEQFF. CDR3 sequence (DNA): TGTGCCAGCAGCGTAAAACTACTAGCGGGGGGGCTAAATGAGCAGTTCTTC.

This clone came up once. The CDR3 DNA follows: TGTGCCACCAGTGATTGGATGTTTCGGGGGGGGTTGAAGGAAGAGACCCAGTACTTC. Its translation: CATSDWMFRGGLKEETQYF. The J gene is TRBJ2-5, the V gene TRBV24-1, with 8 bases fitting TRBD2. Germline loops: CDR1 KGHDR, CDR2 SFDVKD. Germline trimming cut 2 bases from V and 3 bases from J; bases unmatched to any gene: 16. The CDR3 contains 19 residues.

This clone was picked up a small number of times. This chain connects TRBV29-1 to TRBJ1-2; tentatively, D is TRBD1 (5 bases). This CDR3 spans 12 amino acids. Germline V gives CDR1 SQVTM, CDR2 ANQGSEA. CDR3 amino acids: CCSRDSNYGYTF. Here the CDR3 DNA reads TGCTGCAGTAGGGACTCGAACTATGGCTACACCTTC.

The gene calls are TRBV5-4 and TRBJ2-5; TRBD1 matches at 7 bases. Germline CDR1 and CDR2: SGHNT and YYREEE (reference sequence). The length of the CDR3 is 14 residues. V lost 4 bases, J lost 4 bases, and 7 bases stayed unmatched. In DNA form, the CDR3 reads TGTGCCAGCAGCGGCTACACAGGGGCAGAGACCCAGTACTTC. This sequence encodes CASSGYTGAETQYF.